This TCR beta chain was profiled in a study of human T cells and chemical hapten exposure. At the level of the study: DPC at 2% was the sensitizing agent, placed on roughly 2 cm by roughly 2 cm of upper inner arm skin.

Specified time point: patch test 1, 2 weeks after DPC sensitization. This sample's treatment: therapeutic diphenylcyclopropenone sensitization with weekly scalp DPC. General study results and limits: Controls had significantly fewer large CDR3 similarity clusters than were formed by expanded TCRs.

This clonotype was counted a few times. The antigen remains unidentified. CDR1 SGHTA and CDR2 FQGTGA come from the germline V gene. Trimming shortened V by 3 bases and J by 6 bases, and 13 bases separated the two germline ends. The CDR3 runs to 14 residues. Library preparation tagged each individual cDNA molecule with a unique molecular identifier. TCRdb ran MiXCR on the RACE reads and lists one entry per CDR3 protein. The sample shows some 170,000 distinct CDR3 sequences, around 24% of them seen only once. The receptor's source is a woman in her forties or fifties with alopecia areata. Some clones in this sample may be carry-over from other donors' samples. The chain links TRBV7-3 to TRBJ2-3; D ambiguous. The source was whole blood, collected in connection with sensitization to the hapten diphenylcyclopropenone (DPC). CDR3 residues: CASSFRAPSDTQYF. The CDR3 bases are TGTGCCAGCAGCTTTCGGGCCCCCTCGGATACGCAGTATTTT. The entire variable domain, with the rest obtained from reference TRBV7-3 and TRBJ2-3, is as follows: GAGVSQTPSNKVTEKGKYVELRCDPISGHTALYWYRQSLGQGPEFLIYFQGTGAADDSGLPNDRFFAVRPEGSVSTLKIQRTERGDSAVYLCASSFRAPSDTQYFGPGTRLTVL.